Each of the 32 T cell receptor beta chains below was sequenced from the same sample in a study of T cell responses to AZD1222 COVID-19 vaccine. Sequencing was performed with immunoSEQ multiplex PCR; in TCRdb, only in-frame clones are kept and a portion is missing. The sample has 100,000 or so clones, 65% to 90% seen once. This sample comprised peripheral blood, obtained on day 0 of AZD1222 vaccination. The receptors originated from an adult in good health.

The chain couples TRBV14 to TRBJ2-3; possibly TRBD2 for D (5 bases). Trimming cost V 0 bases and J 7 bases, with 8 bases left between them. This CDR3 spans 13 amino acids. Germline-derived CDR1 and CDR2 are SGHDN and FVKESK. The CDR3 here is CASSQDKRNTQYF. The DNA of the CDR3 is TGTGCCAGCAGCCAAGATAAGCGGAATACGCAGTATTTT.

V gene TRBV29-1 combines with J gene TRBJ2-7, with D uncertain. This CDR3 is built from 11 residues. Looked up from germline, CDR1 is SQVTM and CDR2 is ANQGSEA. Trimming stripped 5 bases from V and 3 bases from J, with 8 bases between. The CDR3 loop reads CSVTDGYEQYF. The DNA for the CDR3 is TGCAGCGTTACCGACGGCTACGAGCAGTACTTC.

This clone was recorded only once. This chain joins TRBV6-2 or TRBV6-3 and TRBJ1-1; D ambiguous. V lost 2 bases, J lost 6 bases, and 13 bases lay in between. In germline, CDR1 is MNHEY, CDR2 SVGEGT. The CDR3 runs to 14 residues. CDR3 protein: CASSYGQDGAEAFF. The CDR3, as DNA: TGTGCCAGCAGTTACGGGCAGGACGGGGCTGAAGCTTTCTTT.

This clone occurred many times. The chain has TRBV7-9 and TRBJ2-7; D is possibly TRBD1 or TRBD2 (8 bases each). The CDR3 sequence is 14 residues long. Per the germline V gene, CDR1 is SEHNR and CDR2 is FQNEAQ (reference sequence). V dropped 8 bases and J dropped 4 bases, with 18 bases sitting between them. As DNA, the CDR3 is TGTGCCAGCGACAGGGGCCTAGCGGGTTACGAGCAGTACTTC. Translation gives CASDRGLAGYEQYF. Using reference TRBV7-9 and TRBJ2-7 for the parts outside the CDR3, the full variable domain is DTGVSQNPRHKITKRGQNVTFRCDPISEHNRLYWYRQTLGQGPEFLTYFQNEAQLEKSRLLSDRFSAERPKGSFSTLEIQRTEQGDSAMYLCASDRGLAGYEQYFGPGTRLTVT.

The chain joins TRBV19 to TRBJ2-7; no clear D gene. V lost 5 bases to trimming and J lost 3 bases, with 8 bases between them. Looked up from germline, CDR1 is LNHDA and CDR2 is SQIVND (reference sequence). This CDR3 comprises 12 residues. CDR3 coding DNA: TGTGCCAGTAGTCTGGACGGCTACGAGCAGTACTTC. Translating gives CASSLDGYEQYF. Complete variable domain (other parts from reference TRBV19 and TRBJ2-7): DGGITQSPKYLFRKEGQNVTLSCEQNLNHDAMYWYRQDPGQGLRLIYYSQIVNDFQKGDIAEGYSVSREKKESFPLTVTSAQKNPTAFYLCASSLDGYEQYFGPGTRLTVT.

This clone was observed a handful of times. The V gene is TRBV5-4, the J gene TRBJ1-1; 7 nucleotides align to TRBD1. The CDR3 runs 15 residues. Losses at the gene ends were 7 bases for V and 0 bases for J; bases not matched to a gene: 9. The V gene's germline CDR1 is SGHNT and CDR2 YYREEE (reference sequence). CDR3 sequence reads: CASGLAGQMNTEAFF. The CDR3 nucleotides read TGTGCCAGCGGGTTAGCGGGACAGATGAACACTGAAGCTTTCTTT.

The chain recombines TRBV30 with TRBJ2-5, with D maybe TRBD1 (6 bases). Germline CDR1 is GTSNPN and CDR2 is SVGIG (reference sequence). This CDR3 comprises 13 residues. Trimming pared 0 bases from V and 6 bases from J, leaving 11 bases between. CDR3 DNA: TGTGCCTGGAGTGTAGGGGGTAGAAAGACCCAGTACTTC. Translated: CAWSVGGRKTQYF.

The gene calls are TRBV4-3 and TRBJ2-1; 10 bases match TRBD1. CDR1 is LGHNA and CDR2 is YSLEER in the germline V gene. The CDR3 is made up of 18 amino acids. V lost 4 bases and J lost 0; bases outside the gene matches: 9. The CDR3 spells CASSRNPTGGSSYNEQFF. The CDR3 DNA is TGCGCCAGCAGCCGCAACCCGACAGGGGGCAGCTCCTACAATGAGCAGTTCTTC.

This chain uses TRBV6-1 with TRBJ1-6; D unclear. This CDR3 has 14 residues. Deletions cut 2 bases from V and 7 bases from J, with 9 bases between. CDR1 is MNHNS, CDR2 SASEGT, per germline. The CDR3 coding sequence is TGTGCCAGCAGTGAAAGGATCTCCAATTCACCCCTCCACTTT. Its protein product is CASSERISNSPLHF.

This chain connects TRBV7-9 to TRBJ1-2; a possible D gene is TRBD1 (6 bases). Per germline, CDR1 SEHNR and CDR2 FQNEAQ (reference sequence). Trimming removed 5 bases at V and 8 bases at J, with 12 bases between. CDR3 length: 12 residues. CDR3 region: CASSAQGEGYTF. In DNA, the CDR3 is TGTGCCAGCAGCGCACAGGGAGAGGGCTACACCTTC.

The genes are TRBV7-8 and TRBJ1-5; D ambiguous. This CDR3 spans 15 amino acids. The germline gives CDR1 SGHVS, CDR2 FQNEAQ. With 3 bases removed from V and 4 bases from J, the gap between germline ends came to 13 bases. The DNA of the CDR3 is TGTGCCAGCAGCTTGGAGGAAGGGAGGAATCAGCCCCAGCATTTT. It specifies CASSLEEGRNQPQHF.

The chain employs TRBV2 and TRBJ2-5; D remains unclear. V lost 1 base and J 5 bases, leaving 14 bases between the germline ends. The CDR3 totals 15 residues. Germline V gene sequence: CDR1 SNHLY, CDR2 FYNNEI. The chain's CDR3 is CASSEEAGASETQYF. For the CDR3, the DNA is TGTGCCAGCAGTGAAGAGGCAGGAGCCTCCGAGACCCAGTACTTC.

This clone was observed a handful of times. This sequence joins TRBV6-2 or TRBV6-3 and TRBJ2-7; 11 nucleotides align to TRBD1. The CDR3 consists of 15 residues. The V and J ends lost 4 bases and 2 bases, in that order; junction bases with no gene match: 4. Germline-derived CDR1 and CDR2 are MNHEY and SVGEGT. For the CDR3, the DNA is TGTGCCAGCAGTTCTCCGGGACAGGGGGCCTACGAGCAGTACTTC. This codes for CASSSPGQGAYEQYF.

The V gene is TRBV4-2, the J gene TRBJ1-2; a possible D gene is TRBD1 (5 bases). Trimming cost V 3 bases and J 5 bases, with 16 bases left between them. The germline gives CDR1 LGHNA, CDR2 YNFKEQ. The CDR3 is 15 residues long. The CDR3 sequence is CASSQNTGTAYGYTF. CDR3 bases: TGTGCCAGCAGCCAGAACACCGGGACGGCTTATGGCTACACCTTC.

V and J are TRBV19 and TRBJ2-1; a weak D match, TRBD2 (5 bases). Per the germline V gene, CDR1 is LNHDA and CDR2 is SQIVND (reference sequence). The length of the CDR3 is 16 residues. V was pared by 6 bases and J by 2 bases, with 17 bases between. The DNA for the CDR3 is TGTGCCAGTAGCCCCAGGTCGAGGGTCGCCTACAATGAGCAGTTCTTC. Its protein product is CASSPRSRVAYNEQFF. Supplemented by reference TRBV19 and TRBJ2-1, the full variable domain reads DGGITQSPKYLFRKEGQNVTLSCEQNLNHDAMYWYRQDPGQGLRLIYYSQIVNDFQKGDIAEGYSVSREKKESFPLTVTSAQKNPTAFYLCASSPRSRVAYNEQFFGPGTRLTVL.

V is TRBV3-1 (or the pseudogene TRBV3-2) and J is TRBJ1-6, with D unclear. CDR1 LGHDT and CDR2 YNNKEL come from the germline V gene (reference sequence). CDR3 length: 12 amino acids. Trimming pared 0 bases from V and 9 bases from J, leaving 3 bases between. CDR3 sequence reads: CASSQESSPLHF. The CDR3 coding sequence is TGTGCCAGCAGCCAAGAGAGTTCACCCCTCCACTTT.

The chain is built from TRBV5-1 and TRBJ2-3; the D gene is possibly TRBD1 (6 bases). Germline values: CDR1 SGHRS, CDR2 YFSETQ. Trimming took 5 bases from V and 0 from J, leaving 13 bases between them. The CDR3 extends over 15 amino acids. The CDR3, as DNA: TGCGCCAGCAGTCCCTACGGACAGAGCACAGATACGCAGTATTTT. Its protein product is CASSPYGQSTDTQYF.

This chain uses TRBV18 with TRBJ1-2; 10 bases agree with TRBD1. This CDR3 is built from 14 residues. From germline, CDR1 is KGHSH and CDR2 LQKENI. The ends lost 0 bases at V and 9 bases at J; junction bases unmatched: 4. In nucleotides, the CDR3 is TGTGCCAGCTCACCACCTAGGACAGGGGGTAGCTACACCTTC. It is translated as CASSPPRTGGSYTF.

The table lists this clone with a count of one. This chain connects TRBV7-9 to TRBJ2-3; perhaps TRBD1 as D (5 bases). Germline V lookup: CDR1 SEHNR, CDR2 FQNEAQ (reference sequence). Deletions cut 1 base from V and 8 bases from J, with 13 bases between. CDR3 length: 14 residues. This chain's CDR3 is CASSLDQGSVTQYF. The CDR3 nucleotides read TGTGCCAGCAGCTTAGACCAGGGTTCTGTTACGCAGTATTTT.

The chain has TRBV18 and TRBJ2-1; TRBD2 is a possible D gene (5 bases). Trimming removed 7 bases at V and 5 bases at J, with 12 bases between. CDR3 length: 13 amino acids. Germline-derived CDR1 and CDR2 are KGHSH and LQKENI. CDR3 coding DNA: TGTGCCAGCTTACCGGGAACAGACAATGAGCAGTTCTTC. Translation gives CASLPGTDNEQFF. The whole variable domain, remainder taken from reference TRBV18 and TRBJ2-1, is NAGVMQNPRHLVRRRGQEARLRCSPMKGHSHVYWYRQLPEEGLKFMVYLQKENIIDESGMPKERFSAEFPKEGPSILRIQQVVRGDSAAYFCASLPGTDNEQFFGPGTRLTVL.

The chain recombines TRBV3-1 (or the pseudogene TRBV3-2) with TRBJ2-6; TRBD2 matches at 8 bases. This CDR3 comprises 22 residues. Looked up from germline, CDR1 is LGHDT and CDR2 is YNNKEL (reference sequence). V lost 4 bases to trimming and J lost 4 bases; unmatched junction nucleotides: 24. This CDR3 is CASSPREGGPSGSRAGANVLTF. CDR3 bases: TGTGCCAGCAGCCCCCGAGAAGGGGGGCCTAGCGGGTCCCGTGCAGGGGCCAACGTCCTGACTTTC.

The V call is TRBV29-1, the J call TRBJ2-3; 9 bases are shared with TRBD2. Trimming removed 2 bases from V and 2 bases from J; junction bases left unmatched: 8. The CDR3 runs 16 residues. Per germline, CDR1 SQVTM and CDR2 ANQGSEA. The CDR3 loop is CSVELAGSQPTDTQYF. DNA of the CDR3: TGCAGCGTTGAACTAGCGGGGTCCCAACCCACAGATACGCAGTATTTT.

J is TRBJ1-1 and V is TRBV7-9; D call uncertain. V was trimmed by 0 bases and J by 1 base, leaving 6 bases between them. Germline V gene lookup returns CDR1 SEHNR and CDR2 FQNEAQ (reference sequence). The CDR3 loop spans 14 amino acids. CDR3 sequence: CASSLAARNTEAFF. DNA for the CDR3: TGTGCCAGCAGCTTAGCAGCAAGGAACACTGAAGCTTTCTTT.

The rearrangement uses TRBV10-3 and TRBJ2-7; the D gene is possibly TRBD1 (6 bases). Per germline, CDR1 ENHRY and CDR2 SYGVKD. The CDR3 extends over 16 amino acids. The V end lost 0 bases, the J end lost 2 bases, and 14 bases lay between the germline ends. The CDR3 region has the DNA TGTGCCATCAGTGAGTCGGTTGGACAGAGGGCCTACGAGCAGTACTTC. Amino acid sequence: CAISESVGQRAYEQYF.

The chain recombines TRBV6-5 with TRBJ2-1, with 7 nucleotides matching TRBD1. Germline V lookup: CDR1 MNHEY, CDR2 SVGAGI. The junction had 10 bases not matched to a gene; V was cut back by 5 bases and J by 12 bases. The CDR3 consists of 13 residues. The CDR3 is CASSPTGNDRQFF. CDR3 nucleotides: TGTGCCAGCAGTCCGACAGGGAATGATCGGCAGTTCTTC.

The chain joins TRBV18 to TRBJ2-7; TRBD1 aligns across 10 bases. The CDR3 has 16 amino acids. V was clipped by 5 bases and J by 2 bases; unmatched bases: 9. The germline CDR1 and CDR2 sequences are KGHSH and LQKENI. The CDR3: CASSAGSGTGAYEQYF. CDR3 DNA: TGTGCCAGCTCAGCCGGGTCCGGGACAGGGGCCTACGAGCAGTACTTC.

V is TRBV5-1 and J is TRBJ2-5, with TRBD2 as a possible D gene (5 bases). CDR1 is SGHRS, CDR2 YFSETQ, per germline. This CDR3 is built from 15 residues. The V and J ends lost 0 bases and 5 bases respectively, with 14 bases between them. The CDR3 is CASSLDGTPGETQYF. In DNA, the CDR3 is TGCGCCAGCAGCTTGGACGGTACTCCGGGGGAGACCCAGTACTTC.

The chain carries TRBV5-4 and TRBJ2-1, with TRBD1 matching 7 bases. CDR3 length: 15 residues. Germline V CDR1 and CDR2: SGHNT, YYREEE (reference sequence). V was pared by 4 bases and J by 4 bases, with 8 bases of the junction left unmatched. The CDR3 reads CASSTGQATYNEQFF. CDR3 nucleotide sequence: TGTGCCAGCAGCACCGGACAGGCAACGTACAATGAGCAGTTCTTC.

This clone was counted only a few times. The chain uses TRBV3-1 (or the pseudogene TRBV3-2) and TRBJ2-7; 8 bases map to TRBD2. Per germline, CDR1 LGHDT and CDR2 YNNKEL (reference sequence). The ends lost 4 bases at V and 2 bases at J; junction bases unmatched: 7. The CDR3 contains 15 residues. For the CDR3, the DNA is TGTGCCAGCAGCCCGGGACTAGTAACCCCCTACGAGCAGTACTTC. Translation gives CASSPGLVTPYEQYF.

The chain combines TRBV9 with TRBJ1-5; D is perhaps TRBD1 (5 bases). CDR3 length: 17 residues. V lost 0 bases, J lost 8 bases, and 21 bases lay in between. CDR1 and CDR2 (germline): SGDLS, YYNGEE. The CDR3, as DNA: TGTGCCAGCAGCGTAGTACGCGGCAGGGACGTTATGAAGCCCCAGCATTTT. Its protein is CASSVVRGRDVMKPQHF.

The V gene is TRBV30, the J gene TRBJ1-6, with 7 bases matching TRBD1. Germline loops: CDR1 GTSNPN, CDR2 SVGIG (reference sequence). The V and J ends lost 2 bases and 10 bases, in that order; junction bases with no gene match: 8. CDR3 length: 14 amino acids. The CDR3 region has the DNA TGTGCCTGGAGTCACAGGGGTTATCGATCACCCCTCCACTTT. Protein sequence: CAWSHRGYRSPLHF.

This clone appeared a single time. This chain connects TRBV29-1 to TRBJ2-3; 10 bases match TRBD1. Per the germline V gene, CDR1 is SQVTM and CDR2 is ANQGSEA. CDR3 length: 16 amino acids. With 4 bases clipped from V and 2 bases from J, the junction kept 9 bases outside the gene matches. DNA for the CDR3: TGCAGCGTTGGTCGAAGGGACAGGGGATCCACAGATACGCAGTATTTT. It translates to CSVGRRDRGSTDTQYF.